Listed here are 10 T cell receptor beta chains from one sample, sequenced in a study of cytomegalovirus exposure and HLA in healthy donors. The PCR made use of 60 Vbeta and 13 Jbeta primers. The repertoire was sequenced with immunoSEQ multiplex PCR; TCRdb's copy has only in-frame clones and lacks some. The data hold 150,000 to 200,000 clones, with under 85% observed a single time. Source material: PBMCs. The origin of the receptors is a man between 45 and 60 years old in good health and CMV-seronegative.

This chain joins TRBV7-9 and TRBJ2-1, with TRBD2 identical over 10 bases. With 3 bases clipped from V and 7 bases from J, the junction kept 6 bases outside the gene matches. This CDR3 spans 15 amino acids. Germline CDR1 reads SEHNR; CDR2 reads FQNEAQ (reference sequence). In DNA form, the CDR3 reads TGTGCCAGCAGCTTGGTAGCGGGAGGAGGGAATGAGCAGTTCTTC. It codes for CASSLVAGGGNEQFF.

The chain couples TRBV18 to TRBJ1-5, with D unresolved. The CDR3 length is 15 residues. Between the trimmed V and J ends, which lost 1 base and 7 bases, there was a span of 14 bases. CDR1 is KGHSH and CDR2 is LQKENI in the germline V gene. DNA of the CDR3: TGTGCCAGCTCACCACAGGAGGGAGTGGACCAGCCCCAGCATTTT. Translated, it gives CASSPQEGVDQPQHF.

This chain joins TRBV7-9 and TRBJ1-1; D ambiguous. Trimming cost V 2 bases and J 5 bases, with 12 bases left between them. Germline V gene sequence: CDR1 SEHNR, CDR2 FQNEAQ (reference sequence). This CDR3 region has 14 residues. CDR3 loop: CASSLLHSRTEAFF. The CDR3 DNA reads as TGTGCCAGCAGCTTACTCCATAGTCGAACTGAAGCTTTCTTT.

V gene TRBV19 combines with J gene TRBJ2-5; 7 nucleotides align to TRBD1. Near its end, the DNA agrees better with TRBJ2-7, so the J call may be wrong. Germline V CDR1 and CDR2: LNHDA, SQIVND (reference sequence). The CDR3 runs to 14 residues. CDR3 sequence reads: CASRRDRSSYEQYF. CDR3 DNA: TGTGCCAGTAGAAGGGACAGAAGCTCCTACGAGCAGTACTTC.

Turning to this clone: The junction differs from germline at one of its ends, possibly a read error. The chain has TRBV7-9 and TRBJ2-3; 8 nucleotides align to TRBD2. CDR3 length: 16 amino acids. Germline-derived CDR1 and CDR2 are SEHNR and FQNEAQ (reference sequence). In DNA form, the CDR3 reads TGTTCCAGCAGCTTGCGTAGGGGCGGGGGGACAGATACGCAGTATTTT. It encodes CSSSLRRGGGTDTQYF.

The rearrangement links TRBV18 to TRBJ2-1; D gene ambiguous. The V and J ends lost 3 bases and 9 bases respectively, with 18 bases between them. The CDR3 covers 15 residues. The germline CDR1 and CDR2 sequences are KGHSH and LQKENI. The CDR3 protein is CASSPVTLARGEQFF. In DNA, the CDR3 is TGTGCCAGCTCACCTGTCACCTTGGCCCGTGGTGAGCAGTTCTTC.

The gene calls are TRBV19 and TRBJ2-3, with unresolved D. Germline lookup yields CDR1 LNHDA and CDR2 SQIVND (reference sequence). This CDR3 comprises 15 residues. V lost 3 bases and J lost 0, with 10 bases in between. The CDR3 nucleotides read TGTGCCAGTAGTATCACATCGATTAGCACAGATACGCAGTATTTT. Its protein product is CASSITSISTDTQYF.

CDR3 residues: CSVESYTEAFF. In DNA, the CDR3 is TGCAGCGTTGAATCTTACACTGAAGCTTTCTTT. The chain joins TRBV29-1 to TRBJ1-1; D is undetermined. CDR1 is SQVTM and CDR2 is ANQGSEA in the germline V gene. The V and J ends lost 2 bases and 3 bases respectively, with 4 bases between them. This CDR3 comprises 11 residues.

This clone was seen only once. The rearrangement links TRBV6-6 to TRBJ2-1, with D maybe TRBD2 (5 bases). In germline, CDR1 is MNHNY, CDR2 SVGAGI (reference sequence). This CDR3 region has 16 residues. The V and J ends lost 4 bases and 0 bases respectively, with 13 bases between them. The CDR3 loop reads CASSSPSWSSYNEQFF. The CDR3 nucleotides are TGTGCCAGCAGTTCGCCTAGCTGGAGCTCCTACAATGAGCAGTTCTTC.

The J gene is TRBJ2-1, the V gene TRBV4-1; 11 bases match TRBD2. The V segment lost 4 bases and the J segment 8 bases; nucleotides outside the gene matches: 10. CDR1 MGHRA and CDR2 YSYEKL come from the germline V gene. CDR3 length equals 16 residues. The CDR3 loop is CASSREQTSGMYEQFF. The CDR3 coding sequence is TGCGCCAGCAGCCGAGAGCAGACTAGCGGGATGTATGAGCAGTTCTTC.